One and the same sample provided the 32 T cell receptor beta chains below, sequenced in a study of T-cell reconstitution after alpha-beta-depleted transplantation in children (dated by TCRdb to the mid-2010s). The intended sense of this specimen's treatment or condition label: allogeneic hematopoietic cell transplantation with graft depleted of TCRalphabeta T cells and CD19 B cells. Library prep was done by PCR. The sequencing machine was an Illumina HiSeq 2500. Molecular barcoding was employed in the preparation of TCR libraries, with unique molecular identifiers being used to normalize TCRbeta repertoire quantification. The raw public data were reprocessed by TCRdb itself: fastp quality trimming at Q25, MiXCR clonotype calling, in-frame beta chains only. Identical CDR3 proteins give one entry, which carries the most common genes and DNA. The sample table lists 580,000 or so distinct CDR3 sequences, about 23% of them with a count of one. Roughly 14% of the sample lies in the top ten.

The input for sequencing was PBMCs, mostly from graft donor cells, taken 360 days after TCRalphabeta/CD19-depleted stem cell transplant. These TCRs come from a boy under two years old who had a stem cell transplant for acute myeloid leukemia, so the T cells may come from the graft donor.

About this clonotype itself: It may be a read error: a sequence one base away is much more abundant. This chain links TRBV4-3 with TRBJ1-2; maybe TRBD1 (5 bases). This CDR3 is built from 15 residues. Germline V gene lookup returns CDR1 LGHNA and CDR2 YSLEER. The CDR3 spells CASSQEWEGIYDYTF. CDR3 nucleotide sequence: TGCGCCAGCAGCCAAGAATGGGAGGGGATCTATGACTACACCTTC.

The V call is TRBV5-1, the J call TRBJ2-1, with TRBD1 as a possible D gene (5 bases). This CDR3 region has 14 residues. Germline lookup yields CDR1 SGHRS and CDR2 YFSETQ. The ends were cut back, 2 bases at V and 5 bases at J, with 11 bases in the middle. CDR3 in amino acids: CASSFGQGNNEQFF. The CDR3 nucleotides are TGCGCCAGCAGCTTTGGGCAGGGTAACAATGAGCAGTTCTTC.

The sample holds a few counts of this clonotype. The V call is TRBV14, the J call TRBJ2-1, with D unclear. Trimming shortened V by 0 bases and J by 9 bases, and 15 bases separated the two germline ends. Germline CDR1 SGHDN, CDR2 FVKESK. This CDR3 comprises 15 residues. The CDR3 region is CASSQEGPWSGEQFF. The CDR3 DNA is TGTGCCAGCAGCCAAGAAGGACCGTGGTCGGGTGAGCAGTTCTTC. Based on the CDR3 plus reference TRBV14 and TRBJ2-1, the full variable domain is EAGVTQFPSHSVIEKGQTVTLRCDPISGHDNLYWYRRVMGKEIKFLLHFVKESKQDESGMPNNRFLAERTGGTYSTLKVQPAELEDSGVYFCASSQEGPWSGEQFFGPGTRLTVL.

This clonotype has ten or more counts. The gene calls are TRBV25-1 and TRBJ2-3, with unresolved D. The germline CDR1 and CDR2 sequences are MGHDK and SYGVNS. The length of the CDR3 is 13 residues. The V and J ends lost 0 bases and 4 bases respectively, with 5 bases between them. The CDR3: CASSEYPADTQYF. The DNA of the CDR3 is TGTGCCAGCAGTGAATATCCAGCAGATACGCAGTATTTT.

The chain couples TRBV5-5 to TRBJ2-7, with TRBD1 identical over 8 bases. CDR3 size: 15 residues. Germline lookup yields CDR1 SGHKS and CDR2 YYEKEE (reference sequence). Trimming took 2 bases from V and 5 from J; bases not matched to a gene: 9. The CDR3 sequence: CASSLRPDRGNEQYF. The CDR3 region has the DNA TGTGCCAGCAGCTTACGCCCCGACAGGGGCAACGAGCAGTACTTC.

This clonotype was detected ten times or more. CDR3 sequence (DNA): TGTGCCAGCAGTAGGGGGGACAGTTTAACCTACGAGCAGTACGTC. Translated, it gives CASSRGDSLTYEQYV. V gene TRBV12-3 or TRBV12-4 combines with J gene TRBJ2-7; D is perhaps TRBD1 (7 bases). There are 15 residues in the CDR3. V lost 5 bases and J 2 bases, leaving 16 bases between the germline ends.

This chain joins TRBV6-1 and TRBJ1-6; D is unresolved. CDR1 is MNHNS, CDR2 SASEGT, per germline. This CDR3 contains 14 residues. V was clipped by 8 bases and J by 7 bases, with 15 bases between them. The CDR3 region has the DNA TGTGCCAGCGGGGTAAGGGCGAGAAATTCACCCCTCCACTTT. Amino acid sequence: CASGVRARNSPLHF.

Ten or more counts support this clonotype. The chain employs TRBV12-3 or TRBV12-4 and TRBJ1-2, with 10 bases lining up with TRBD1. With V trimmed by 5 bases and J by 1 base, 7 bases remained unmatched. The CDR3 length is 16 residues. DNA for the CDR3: TGTGCCAGCAGTCGGACAGGGGGGAACTTTAACTATGGCTACACCTTC. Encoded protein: CASSRTGGNFNYGYTF.

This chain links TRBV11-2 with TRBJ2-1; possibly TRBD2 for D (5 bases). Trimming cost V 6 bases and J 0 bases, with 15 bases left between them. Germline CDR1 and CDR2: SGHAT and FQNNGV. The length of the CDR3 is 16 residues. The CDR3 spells CASSVHGVVSYNEQFF. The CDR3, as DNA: TGTGCCAGCAGTGTTCACGGGGTAGTCTCCTACAATGAGCAGTTCTTC.

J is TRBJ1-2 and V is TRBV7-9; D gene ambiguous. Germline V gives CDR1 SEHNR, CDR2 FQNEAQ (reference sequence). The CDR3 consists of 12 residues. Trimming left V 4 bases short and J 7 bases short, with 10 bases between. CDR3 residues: CASSYTVSGYTF. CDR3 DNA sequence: TGTGCCAGCAGCTACACCGTGAGTGGCTACACCTTC.

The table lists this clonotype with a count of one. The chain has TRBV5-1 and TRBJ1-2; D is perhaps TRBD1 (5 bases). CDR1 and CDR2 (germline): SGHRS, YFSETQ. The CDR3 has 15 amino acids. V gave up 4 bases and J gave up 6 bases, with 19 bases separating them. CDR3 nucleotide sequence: TGCGCCAGCAGCCTTACGTGGGGCGCCGGGAATGGCTACACCTTC. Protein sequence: CASSLTWGAGNGYTF.

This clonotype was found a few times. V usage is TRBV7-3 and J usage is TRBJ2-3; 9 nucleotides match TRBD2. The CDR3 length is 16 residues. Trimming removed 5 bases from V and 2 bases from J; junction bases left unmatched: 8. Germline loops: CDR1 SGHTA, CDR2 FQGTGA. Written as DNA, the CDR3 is TGTGCCAGCAGCCCAGCAGCGGGGGGATCCACAGATACGCAGTATTTT. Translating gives CASSPAAGGSTDTQYF.

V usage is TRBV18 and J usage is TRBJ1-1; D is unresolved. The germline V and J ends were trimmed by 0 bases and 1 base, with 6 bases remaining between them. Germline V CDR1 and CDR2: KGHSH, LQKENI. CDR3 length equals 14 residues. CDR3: CASSPPPRNTEAFF. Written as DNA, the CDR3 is TGTGCCAGCTCACCACCCCCCCGGAACACTGAAGCTTTCTTT.

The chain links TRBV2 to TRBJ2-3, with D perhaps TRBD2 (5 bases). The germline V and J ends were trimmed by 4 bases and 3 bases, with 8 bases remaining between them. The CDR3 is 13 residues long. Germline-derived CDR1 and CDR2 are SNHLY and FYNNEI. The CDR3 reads CASSAEVTDTQYF. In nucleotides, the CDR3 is TGTGCCAGCAGTGCGGAGGTTACAGATACGCAGTATTTT.

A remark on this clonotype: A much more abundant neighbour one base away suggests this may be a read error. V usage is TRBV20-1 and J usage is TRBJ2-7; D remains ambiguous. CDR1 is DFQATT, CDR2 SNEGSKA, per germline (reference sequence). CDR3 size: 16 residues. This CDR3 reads CCARARVGRFVYEQYF. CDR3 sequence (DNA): TGCTGTGCTAGAGCCCGAGTCGGCCGATTCGTCTACGAGCAGTACTTC.

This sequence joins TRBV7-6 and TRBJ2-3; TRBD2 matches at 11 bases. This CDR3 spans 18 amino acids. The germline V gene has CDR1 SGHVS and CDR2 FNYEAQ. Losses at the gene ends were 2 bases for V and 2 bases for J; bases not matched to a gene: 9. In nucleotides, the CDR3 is TGTGCCAGCAGCTTATGGGGTCTACTAGCGGGGGACACAGATACGCAGTATTTT. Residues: CASSLWGLLAGDTDTQYF.

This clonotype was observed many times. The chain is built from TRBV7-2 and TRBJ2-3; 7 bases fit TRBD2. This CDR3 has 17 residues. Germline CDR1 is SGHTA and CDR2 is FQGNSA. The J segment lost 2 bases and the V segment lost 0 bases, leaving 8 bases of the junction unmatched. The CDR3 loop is CASSLAVAGEPTDTQYF. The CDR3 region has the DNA TGTGCCAGCAGCTTAGCAGTGGCGGGGGAGCCCACAGATACGCAGTATTTT.

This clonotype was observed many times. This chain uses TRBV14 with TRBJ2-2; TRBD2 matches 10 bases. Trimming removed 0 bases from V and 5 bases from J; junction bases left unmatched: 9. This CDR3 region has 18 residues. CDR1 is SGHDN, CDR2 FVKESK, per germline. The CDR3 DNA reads TGTGCCAGCAGCCAAGAATCCGGACTAGCGGTAGAAACCGGGGAGCTGTTTTTT. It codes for CASSQESGLAVETGELFF.

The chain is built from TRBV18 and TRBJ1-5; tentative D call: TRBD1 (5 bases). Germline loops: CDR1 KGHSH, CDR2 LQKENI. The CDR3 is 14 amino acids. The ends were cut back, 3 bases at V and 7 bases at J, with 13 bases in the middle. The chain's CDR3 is CASSPGGREQPQHF. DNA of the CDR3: TGTGCCAGCTCACCCGGCGGCAGGGAACAGCCCCAGCATTTT.

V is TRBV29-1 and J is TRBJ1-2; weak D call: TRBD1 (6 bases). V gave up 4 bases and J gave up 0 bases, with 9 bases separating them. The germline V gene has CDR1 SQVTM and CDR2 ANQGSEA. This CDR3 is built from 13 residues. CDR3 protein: CSVGQAPNYGYTF. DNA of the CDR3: TGCAGCGTTGGACAGGCTCCTAACTATGGCTACACCTTC.

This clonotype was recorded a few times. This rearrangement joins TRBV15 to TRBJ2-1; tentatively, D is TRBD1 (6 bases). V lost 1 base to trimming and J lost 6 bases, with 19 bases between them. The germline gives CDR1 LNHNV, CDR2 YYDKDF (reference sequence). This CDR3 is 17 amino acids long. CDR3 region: CATSRVRGEGIGNEQFF. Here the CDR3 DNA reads TGTGCCACCAGCAGAGTCAGGGGCGAGGGGATCGGCAATGAGCAGTTCTTC.

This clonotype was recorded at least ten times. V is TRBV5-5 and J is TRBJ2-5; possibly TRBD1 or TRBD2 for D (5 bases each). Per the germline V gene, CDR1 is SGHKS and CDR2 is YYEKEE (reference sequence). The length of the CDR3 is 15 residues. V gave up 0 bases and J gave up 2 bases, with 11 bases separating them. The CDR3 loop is CASSLDPGTQETQYF. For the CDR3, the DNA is TGTGCCAGCAGCTTGGATCCAGGGACGCAAGAGACCCAGTACTTC.

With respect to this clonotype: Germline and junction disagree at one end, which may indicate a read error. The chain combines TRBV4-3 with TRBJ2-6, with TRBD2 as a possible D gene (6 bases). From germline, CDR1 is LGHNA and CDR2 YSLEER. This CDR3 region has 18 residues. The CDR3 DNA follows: TGCGCCAGCAGCCAAGATGAGGGAGGAGGCTCTGGGGCCAACGTCCTGACCTTC. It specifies CASSQDEGGGSGANVLTF.

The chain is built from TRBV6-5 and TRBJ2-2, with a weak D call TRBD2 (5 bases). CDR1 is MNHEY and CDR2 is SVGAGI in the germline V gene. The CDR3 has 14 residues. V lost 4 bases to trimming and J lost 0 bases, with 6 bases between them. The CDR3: CASSWRTNTGELFF. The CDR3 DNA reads TGTGCCAGCAGTTGGAGGACGAACACCGGGGAGCTGTTTTTT.

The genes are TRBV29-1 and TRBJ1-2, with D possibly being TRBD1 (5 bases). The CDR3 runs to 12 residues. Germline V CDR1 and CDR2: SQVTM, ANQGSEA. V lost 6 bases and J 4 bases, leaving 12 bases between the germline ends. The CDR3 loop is CSVGQGGYGYTF. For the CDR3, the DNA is TGCAGCGTGGGCCAGGGTGGCTATGGCTACACCTTC.

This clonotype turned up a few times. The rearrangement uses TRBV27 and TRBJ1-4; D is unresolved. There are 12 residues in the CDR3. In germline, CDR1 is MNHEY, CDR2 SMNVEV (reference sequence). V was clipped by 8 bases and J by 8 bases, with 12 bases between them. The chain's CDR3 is CASSRVGEKLFF. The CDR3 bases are TGTGCCAGCTCACGGGTGGGAGAAAAACTGTTTTTT.

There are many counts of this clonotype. The CDR3 loop is CASSFGYNYGYTF. CDR3 sequence (DNA): TGTGCCAGCAGCTTCGGGTATAACTATGGCTACACCTTC. This sequence joins TRBV7-9 and TRBJ1-2; D is unclear. The ends were cut back, 3 bases at V and 1 base at J, with 6 bases in the middle. The CDR3 is made up of 13 amino acids. Per the germline V gene, CDR1 is SEHNR and CDR2 is FQNEAQ (reference sequence).

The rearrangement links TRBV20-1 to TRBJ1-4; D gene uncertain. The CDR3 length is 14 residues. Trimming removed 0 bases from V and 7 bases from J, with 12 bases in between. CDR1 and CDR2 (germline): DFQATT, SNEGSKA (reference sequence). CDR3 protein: CSARDPNTGEKLFF. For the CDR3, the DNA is TGCAGTGCTAGAGACCCCAATACCGGTGAAAAACTGTTTTTT.

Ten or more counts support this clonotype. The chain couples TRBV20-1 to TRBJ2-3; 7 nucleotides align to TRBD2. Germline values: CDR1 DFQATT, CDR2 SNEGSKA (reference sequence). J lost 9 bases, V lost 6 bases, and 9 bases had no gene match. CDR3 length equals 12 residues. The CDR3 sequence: CSAPERGETQYF. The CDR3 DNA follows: TGCAGTGCGCCCGAGCGGGGCGAAACGCAGTATTTT.

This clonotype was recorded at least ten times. The CDR3 loop is CSAVEFGTNEKLFF. The CDR3 nucleotides read TGCAGCGCTGTGGAGTTCGGAACTAATGAAAAACTGTTTTTT. The rearrangement links TRBV29-1 to TRBJ1-4, with D hard to call. Trimming shortened V by 7 bases and J by 1 base, and 13 bases separated the two germline ends. This CDR3 contains 14 residues. Germline V gene data show CDR1 as SQVTM and CDR2 as ANQGSEA.

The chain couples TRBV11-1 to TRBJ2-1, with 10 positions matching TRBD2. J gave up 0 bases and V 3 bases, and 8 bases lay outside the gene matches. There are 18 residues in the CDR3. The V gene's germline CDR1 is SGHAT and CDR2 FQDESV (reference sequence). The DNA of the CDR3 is TGTGCCAGCAGCTTCTCTGGACTAGCGGACTACTCCTACAATGAGCAGTTCTTC. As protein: CASSFSGLADYSYNEQFF.

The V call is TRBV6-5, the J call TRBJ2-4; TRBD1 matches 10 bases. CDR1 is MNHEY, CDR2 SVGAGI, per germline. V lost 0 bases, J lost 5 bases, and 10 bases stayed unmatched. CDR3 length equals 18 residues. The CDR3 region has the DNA TGTGCCAGCAGTTACTCAATGGGGACAGGGGTCTACCAAAACATTCAGTACTTC. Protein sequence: CASSYSMGTGVYQNIQYF.